What follows are 28 T cell receptor beta chains derived from one specimen sequenced in a study of T cells after posttransplantation cyclophosphamide. Method: immunoSEQ multiplex PCR; TCRdb's copy keeps in-frame clones and lacks some. This sample has around 16,000 clones, with 85% to 95% found just once. Cells defined as naive were viable CD3+CD4+ or CD3+CD8+ and CCR7+CD45RA+CD45RO-CD95-CD27+CD28+. The sample consisted of naive CD4+ T cells sorted from blood. The source of these receptors is a woman in her forties or fifties in good health and a related stem cell transplant donor.

The chain uses TRBV5-1 and TRBJ1-5; D gene unclear. The germline gives CDR1 SGHRS, CDR2 YFSETQ. This CDR3 is 13 amino acids long. Trimming stripped 4 bases from V and 5 bases from J, with 10 bases between. The CDR3 protein is CASSTTGDQPQHF. The CDR3 DNA is TGCGCCAGCAGCACCACCGGGGATCAGCCCCAGCATTTT.

This sequence joins TRBV29-1 and TRBJ2-3, with TRBD2 identical over 15 bases. The CDR3 totals 16 residues. The V gene's germline CDR1 is SQVTM and CDR2 ANQGSEA. V shed 4 bases, J shed 6 bases, and the junction held 8 bases outside the gene matches. The CDR3 loop is CSVGTSGRANDDTQYF. CDR3 coding DNA: TGCAGCGTTGGGACTAGCGGGAGGGCCAATGATGATACGCAGTATTTT.

The V gene is TRBV9, the J gene TRBJ2-2, with 10 positions matching TRBD2. This CDR3 is 15 amino acids long. The germline V gene encodes CDR1 SGDLS and CDR2 YYNGEE. V lost 2 bases to trimming and J lost 6 bases; unmatched junction nucleotides: 4. The CDR3 nucleotides read TGTGCCAGCAGCGTCCAGCGGGAGGGCGCCGGGGAGCTGTTTTTT. Translated, it gives CASSVQREGAGELFF.

The rearrangement joins TRBV2 to TRBJ1-2, with D possibly matching TRBD1 (5 bases). Germline V gene data show CDR1 as SNHLY and CDR2 as FYNNEI. V was shortened by 3 bases and J by 0 bases, with 11 bases between the two germline ends. CDR3 length: 15 amino acids. CDR3 sequence reads: CASSEEGGANYGYTF. In DNA, the CDR3 is TGTGCCAGCAGTGAGGAAGGAGGGGCTAACTATGGCTACACCTTC.

This sequence joins TRBV18 and TRBJ2-3; tentative D call: TRBD2 (5 bases). V shed 3 bases and J shed 2 bases, with 9 bases lying between them. This CDR3 comprises 14 residues. The germline V gene encodes CDR1 KGHSH and CDR2 LQKENI. CDR3 DNA sequence: TGTGCCAGCTCACCCTGGGAGTCCACAGATACGCAGTATTTT. This translates into CASSPWESTDTQYF.

The rearrangement uses TRBV5-1 and TRBJ2-1; 9 bases are a match to TRBD2. CDR3 length: 17 amino acids. CDR1 is SGHRS and CDR2 is YFSETQ in the germline V gene. Losses at the gene ends were 0 bases for V and 7 bases for J; bases not matched to a gene: 11. The CDR3 coding sequence is TGCGCCAGCAGCTTGGGGCGGGAGGGCCGATTTAGAAATGAGCAGTTCTTC. Protein product: CASSLGREGRFRNEQFF.

The genes are TRBV28 and TRBJ2-1, with 10 bases that match TRBD2. J lost 7 bases, V lost 3 bases, and 9 bases had no gene match. The CDR3 is 16 residues long. Germline V gives CDR1 MDHEN, CDR2 SYDVKM. The CDR3 DNA sequence: TGTGCCAGCAGTTTCCCGGCCCTAGCGGGAGTGAATGAGCAGTTCTTC. Protein product: CASSFPALAGVNEQFF. The full variable domain, completed using reference TRBV28 and TRBJ2-1, is DVKVTQSSRYLVKRTGEKVFLECVQDMDHENMFWYRQDPGLGLRLIYFSYDVKMKEKGDIPEGYSVSREKKERFSLILESASTNQTSMYLCASSFPALAGVNEQFFGPGTRLTVL.

The chain combines TRBV5-6 with TRBJ2-7; D uncertain. CDR1 and CDR2 from the germline V gene are SGHDT and YYEEEE. Deletions cut 4 bases from V and 1 base from J, with 12 bases between. The CDR3 is made up of 14 amino acids. The CDR3 DNA sequence: TGTGCCAGCAGCCCGGTCCACGGTTCCTACGAGCAGTACTTC. It specifies CASSPVHGSYEQYF. Looking up the rest from reference TRBV5-6 and TRBJ2-7 gives the full variable domain: DAGVTQSPTHLIKTRGQQVTLRCSPKSGHDTVSWYQQALGQGPQFIFQYYEEEERQRGNFPDRFSGHQFPNYSSELNVNALLLGDSALYLCASSPVHGSYEQYFGPGTRLTVT.

V is TRBV7-9 and J is TRBJ2-7; 9 bases map to TRBD1. V dropped 4 bases and J dropped 3; count of bases not matched to a gene: 4. Germline-derived CDR1 and CDR2 are SEHNR and FQNEAQ (reference sequence). The CDR3 is 14 residues long. In DNA, the CDR3 is TGTGCCAGCAGCTCACAGGGACAGGGCTACGAGCAGTACTTC. This codes for CASSSQGQGYEQYF.

The chain carries TRBV7-2 and TRBJ2-1, with TRBD1 as a possible D gene (5 bases). V lost 2 bases and J lost 4, with 12 bases in between. CDR3 size: 15 residues. The germline CDR1 and CDR2 sequences are SGHTA and FQGNSA. The DNA for the CDR3 is TGTGCCAGCAGCTTAACACCAACAGGATACAATGAGCAGTTCTTC. Encoded protein: CASSLTPTGYNEQFF.

The chain has TRBV19 and TRBJ2-3; D might be TRBD2 (7 bases). Deletions cut 4 bases from V and 4 bases from J, with 9 bases between. Germline V lookup: CDR1 LNHDA, CDR2 SQIVND (reference sequence). The CDR3 contains 13 residues. The CDR3 coding sequence is TGTGCCAGTAGTACGGGGGGCCCAGATACGCAGTATTTT. It yields the protein CASSTGGPDTQYF.

In DNA, the CDR3 is TGTGCCAGCATCAAGGGGGTCCCTTATGGCTACACCTTC. Residues: CASIKGVPYGYTF. J is TRBJ1-2 and V is TRBV4-2, with D perhaps matching TRBD1 (6 bases). From germline, CDR1 is LGHNA and CDR2 YNFKEQ. Trimming stripped 7 bases from V and 5 bases from J, with 14 bases between. The CDR3 spans 13 residues.

The V gene is TRBV11-2, the J gene TRBJ2-7, with 7 positions matching TRBD1. CDR3 length equals 15 residues. Germline V gene data show CDR1 as SGHAT and CDR2 as FQNNGV. V trimming: 3 bases; J trimming: 3 bases; junction bases outside the gene matches: 8. CDR3 bases: TGTGCCAGCAGCTTCTCCGGGACAGCTTACTACGAGCAGTACTTC. Translation: CASSFSGTAYYEQYF.

The V call is TRBV4-1, the J call TRBJ2-7, with 10 bases fitting TRBD1. Germline values: CDR1 MGHRA, CDR2 YSYEKL. The CDR3 consists of 15 residues. V dropped 4 bases and J dropped 3; count of bases not matched to a gene: 6. The CDR3 sequence: CASSPWGQGHYEQYF. CDR3 in DNA: TGCGCCAGCAGCCCATGGGGACAGGGGCACTACGAGCAGTACTTC.

The chain recombines TRBV5-4 with TRBJ2-3, with D possibly matching TRBD2 (6 bases). CDR3 length: 14 amino acids. Trimming took off 5 bases at V and 2 bases at J, with 12 bases between the two ends. CDR1 is SGHNT and CDR2 is YYREEE in the germline V gene (reference sequence). The CDR3 region has the DNA TGTGCCAGCAGGGGGTGGGGGGTCACAGATACGCAGTATTTT. Residues: CASRGWGVTDTQYF. Filled out from reference TRBV5-4 and TRBJ2-3, the complete variable domain reads ETGVTQSPTHLIKTRGQQVTLRCSSQSGHNTVSWYQQALGQGPQFIFQYYREEENGRGNFPPRFSGLQFPNYSSELNVNALELDDSALYLCASRGWGVTDTQYFGPGTRLTVL.

The CDR3 loop reads CASSPRDRRWDGYTF. CDR3 nucleotide sequence: TGTGCCAGCTCACCTAGGGACAGGAGATGGGATGGCTACACCTTC. The chain has TRBV18 and TRBJ1-2; 8 nucleotides agree with TRBD1. This CDR3 has 15 residues. In germline, CDR1 is KGHSH, CDR2 LQKENI. V was pared by 3 bases and J by 6 bases, with 9 bases of the junction left unmatched. Combining the CDR3 with reference TRBV18 and TRBJ1-2 gives the whole variable domain NAGVMQNPRHLVRRRGQEARLRCSPMKGHSHVYWYRQLPEEGLKFMVYLQKENIIDESGMPKERFSAEFPKEGPSILRIQQVVRGDSAAYFCASSPRDRRWDGYTFGSGTRLTVV.

This clone was found a few times. V usage is TRBV19 and J usage is TRBJ1-4; 8 nucleotides match TRBD1. J was trimmed by 6 bases and V by 3 bases; bases with no gene match: 3. Germline V gives CDR1 LNHDA, CDR2 SQIVND (reference sequence). The CDR3 consists of 14 residues. CDR3 bases: TGTGCCAGTAGTATGGGACAGGCCGATGAAAAACTGTTTTTT. Protein sequence: CASSMGQADEKLFF.

This CDR3 is CARTDGRRGSNQPQHF. As DNA, the CDR3 is TGTGCCAGGACAGACGGGAGGCGTGGTAGCAATCAGCCCCAGCATTTT. The J gene is TRBJ1-5, the V gene TRBV19; D perhaps matches TRBD1 (5 bases). The length of the CDR3 is 16 residues. CDR1 is LNHDA and CDR2 is SQIVND in the germline V gene (reference sequence). With 9 bases removed from V and 0 bases from J, the gap between germline ends came to 18 bases.

This sequence joins TRBV30 and TRBJ2-5, with 7 positions matching TRBD1. Germline V lookup: CDR1 GTSNPN, CDR2 SVGIG (reference sequence). The CDR3 has 12 residues. J was trimmed by 5 bases and V by 8 bases; bases with no gene match: 8. DNA for the CDR3: TGTGCCGGAAACAGGGGATCCGAGACCCAGTACTTC. Translated: CAGNRGSETQYF.

In nucleotides, the CDR3 is TGTGCCAGTAGTATATTGCACAGATCGACTGAAGCTTTCTTT. As protein: CASSILHRSTEAFF. This chain connects TRBV19 to TRBJ1-1; D not resolved. V lost 2 bases and J lost 5, with 12 bases in between. The germline V gene has CDR1 LNHDA and CDR2 SQIVND (reference sequence). The CDR3 extends over 14 amino acids.

CDR3 amino acids: CASSQNEQFF. The CDR3 bases are TGTGCCAGCAGTCAGAATGAGCAGTTCTTC. This chain links TRBV6-6 with TRBJ2-1; the D is unclear. This CDR3 is 10 amino acids long. CDR1 is MNHNY, CDR2 SVGAGI, per germline (reference sequence). V was pared by 5 bases and J by 7 bases, with 3 bases between.

The chain combines TRBV19 with TRBJ1-5; 8 nucleotides line up with TRBD1. Germline CDR1 and CDR2: LNHDA and SQIVND (reference sequence). This CDR3 region has 14 residues. V gave up 9 bases and J gave up 6 bases; unmatched junction bases: 10. The CDR3 reads CASLPQGAVQPQHF. The DNA of the CDR3 is TGTGCCAGCCTCCCCCAGGGGGCCGTTCAGCCCCAGCATTTT.

The chain is built from TRBV28 and TRBJ2-7; TRBD1 matches at 8 bases. In germline, CDR1 is MDHEN, CDR2 SYDVKM. The CDR3 covers 15 residues. The J segment lost 0 bases and the V segment lost 6 bases, leaving 7 bases of the junction unmatched. CDR3 DNA: TGTGCCAGCAGCCGACAGGGGTCGAGCTCCTACGAGCAGTACTTC. It specifies CASSRQGSSSYEQYF.

This chain joins TRBV5-1 and TRBJ1-4; 12 bases map to TRBD1. CDR1 SGHRS and CDR2 YFSETQ come from the germline V gene. V lost 3 bases and J lost 7; bases outside the gene matches: 4. This CDR3 contains 15 residues. The CDR3 DNA follows: TGCGCCAGCAGCTGGGGGGACAGGGGGCTTGAAAAACTGTTTTTT. The encoded protein is CASSWGDRGLEKLFF.

The rearrangement joins TRBV9 to TRBJ2-1; weak D call: TRBD2 (5 bases). Deletions cut 4 bases from V and 2 bases from J, with 13 bases between. This CDR3 has 15 residues. From germline, CDR1 is SGDLS and CDR2 YYNGEE. In DNA form, the CDR3 reads TGTGCCAGCAGCTCAAGCGGTCAGACCTACAATGAGCAGTTCTTC. This encodes CASSSSGQTYNEQFF.

The CDR3 bases are TGTGCCAGCAGCTTAGCACAGGGTCAATACGAGCAGTACTTC. It specifies CASSLAQGQYEQYF. The gene calls are TRBV7-8 and TRBJ2-7; D is possibly TRBD1 (6 bases). Trimming removed 0 bases from V and 4 bases from J, with 10 bases in between. This CDR3 comprises 14 residues. Germline CDR1 and CDR2: SGHVS and FQNEAQ.

CDR3 amino acids: CASSIRGAGANVLTF. CDR3 in DNA: TGTGCCAGTAGTATACGGGGAGCTGGGGCCAACGTCCTGACTTTC. The chain is built from TRBV19 and TRBJ2-6, with D maybe TRBD2 (5 bases). Germline CDR1 and CDR2: LNHDA and SQIVND (reference sequence). The germline V and J ends were trimmed by 2 bases and 2 bases, with 7 bases remaining between them. This CDR3 is built from 15 residues.

The chain uses TRBV6-5 and TRBJ1-1, with a weak D call TRBD1 (5 bases). CDR3 length: 15 residues. Between the trimmed V and J ends, which lost 8 bases and 0 bases, there was a span of 16 bases. CDR1 MNHEY and CDR2 SVGAGI come from the germline V gene. The CDR3 DNA reads TGTGCCAGCGGGAGGGGTGGGGCCTTGAACACTGAAGCTTTCTTT. It specifies CASGRGGALNTEAFF.